This TCR beta chain is from a study of cytomegalovirus exposure and HLA in healthy donors. Study as a whole: HLA-typed donors were the source of 86 million or so unique TCRs held in an early data release.

The CDR3 extends over 14 amino acids. J was trimmed by 7 bases and V by 1 base; bases with no gene match: 5. CDR1 and CDR2 (germline): SGDLS, YYNGEE. Amplification used 60 Vbeta primers and 13 Jbeta primers. Assay: immunoSEQ multiplex PCR; the TCRdb copy retains only in-frame clones and omits some. The repertoire holds over 150,000 clones, with around nine tenths as singletons. The J gene is TRBJ2-7, the V gene TRBV9; 10 nucleotides agree with TRBD2. The clonotype was recovered from a woman in her twenties or thirties in good health and CMV-seronegative. The sequencing sample was made of PBMCs. The CDR3 is CASSVLAGVGEQYF. For the CDR3, the DNA is TGTGCCAGCAGCGTACTAGCGGGAGTAGGTGAGCAGTACTTC.